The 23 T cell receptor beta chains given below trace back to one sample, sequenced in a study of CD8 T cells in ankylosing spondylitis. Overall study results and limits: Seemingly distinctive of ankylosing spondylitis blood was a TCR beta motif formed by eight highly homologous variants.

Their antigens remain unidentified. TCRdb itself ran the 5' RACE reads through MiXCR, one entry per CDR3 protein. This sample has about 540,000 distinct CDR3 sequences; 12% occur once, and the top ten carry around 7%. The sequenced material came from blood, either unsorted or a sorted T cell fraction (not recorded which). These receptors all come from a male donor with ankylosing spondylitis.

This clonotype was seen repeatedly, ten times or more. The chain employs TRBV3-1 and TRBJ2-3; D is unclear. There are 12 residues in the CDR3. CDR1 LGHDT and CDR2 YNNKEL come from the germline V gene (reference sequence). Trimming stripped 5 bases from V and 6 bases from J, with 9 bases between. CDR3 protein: CASSFSQDTQYF. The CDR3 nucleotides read TGTGCCAGCAGCTTCAGTCAGGATACGCAGTATTTT.

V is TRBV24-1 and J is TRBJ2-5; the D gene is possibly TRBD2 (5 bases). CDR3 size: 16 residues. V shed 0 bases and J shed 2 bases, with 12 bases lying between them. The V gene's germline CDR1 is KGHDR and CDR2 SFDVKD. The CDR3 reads CATSDLSGGGQETQYF. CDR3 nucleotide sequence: TGTGCCACCAGTGATTTGTCTGGAGGCGGGCAAGAGACCCAGTACTTC.

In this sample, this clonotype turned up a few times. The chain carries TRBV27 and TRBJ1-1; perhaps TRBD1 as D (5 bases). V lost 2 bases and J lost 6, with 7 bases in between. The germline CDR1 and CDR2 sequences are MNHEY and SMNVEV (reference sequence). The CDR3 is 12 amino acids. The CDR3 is CASSLGGAEAFF. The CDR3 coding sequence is TGTGCCAGCAGTTTAGGAGGGGCTGAAGCTTTCTTT.

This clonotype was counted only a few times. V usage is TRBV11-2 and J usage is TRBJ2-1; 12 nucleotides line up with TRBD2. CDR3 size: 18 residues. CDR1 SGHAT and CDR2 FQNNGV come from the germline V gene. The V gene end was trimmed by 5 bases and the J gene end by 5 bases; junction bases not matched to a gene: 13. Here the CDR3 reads CASSRLAGVLLNNNEQFF. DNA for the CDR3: TGTGCCAGCAGCAGACTAGCGGGAGTACTATTAAATAACAATGAGCAGTTCTTC.

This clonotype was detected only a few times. The CDR3 loop reads CSAPGTGGARTEAFF. In DNA, the CDR3 is TGCAGTGCGCCCGGGACAGGGGGCGCCCGGACTGAAGCTTTCTTT. This rearrangement joins TRBV20-1 to TRBJ1-1, with TRBD1 matching over 12 bases. J was trimmed by 5 bases and V by 6 bases; bases with no gene match: 10. This CDR3 has 15 amino acids. Germline V gene data show CDR1 as DFQATT and CDR2 as SNEGSKA (reference sequence).

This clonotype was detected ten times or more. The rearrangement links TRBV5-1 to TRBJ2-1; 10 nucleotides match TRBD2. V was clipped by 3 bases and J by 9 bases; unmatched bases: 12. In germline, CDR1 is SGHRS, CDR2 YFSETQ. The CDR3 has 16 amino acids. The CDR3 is CASSSAELAGEGEQFF. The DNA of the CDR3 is TGCGCCAGCAGCTCCGCTGAGCTAGCGGGAGAGGGTGAGCAGTTCTTC. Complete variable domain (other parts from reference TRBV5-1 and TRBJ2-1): KAGVTQTPRYLIKTRGQQVTLSCSPISGHRSVSWYQQTPGQGLQFLFEYFSETQRNKGNFPGRFSGRQFSNSRSEMNVSTLELGDSALYLCASSSAELAGEGEQFFGPGTRLTVL.

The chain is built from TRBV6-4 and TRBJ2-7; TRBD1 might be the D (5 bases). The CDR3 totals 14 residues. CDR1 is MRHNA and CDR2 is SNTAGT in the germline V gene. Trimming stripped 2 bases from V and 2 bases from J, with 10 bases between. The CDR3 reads CASSDRAGTYEQYF. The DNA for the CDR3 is TGTGCCAGCAGTGACAGGGCAGGGACCTACGAGCAGTACTTC.

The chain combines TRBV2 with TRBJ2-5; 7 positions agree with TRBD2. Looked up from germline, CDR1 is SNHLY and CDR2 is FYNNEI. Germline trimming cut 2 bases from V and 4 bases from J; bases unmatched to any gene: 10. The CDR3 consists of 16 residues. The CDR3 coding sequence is TGTGCCAGCAGTGAACAGCCGGGAGGCAGTTTAGAGACCCAGTACTTC. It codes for CASSEQPGGSLETQYF.

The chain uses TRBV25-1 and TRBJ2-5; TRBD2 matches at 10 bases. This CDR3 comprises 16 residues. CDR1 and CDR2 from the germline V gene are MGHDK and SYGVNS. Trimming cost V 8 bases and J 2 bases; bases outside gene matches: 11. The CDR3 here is CASGPSLAGGQETQYF. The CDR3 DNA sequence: TGTGCCAGCGGCCCGTCCTTAGCGGGGGGTCAAGAGACCCAGTACTTC.

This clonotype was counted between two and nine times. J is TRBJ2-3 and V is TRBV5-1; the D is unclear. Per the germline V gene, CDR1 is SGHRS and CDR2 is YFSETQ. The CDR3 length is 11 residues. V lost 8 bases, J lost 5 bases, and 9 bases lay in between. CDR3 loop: CASWPGDTQYF. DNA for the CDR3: TGCGCCAGTTGGCCGGGAGATACGCAGTATTTT.

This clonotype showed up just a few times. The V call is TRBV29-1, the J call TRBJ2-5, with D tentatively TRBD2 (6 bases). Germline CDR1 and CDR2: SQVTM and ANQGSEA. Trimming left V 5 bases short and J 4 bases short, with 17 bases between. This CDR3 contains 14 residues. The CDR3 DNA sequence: TGCAGCGTTCACACCACGGGGCGGGGAGAGACCCAGTACTTC. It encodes CSVHTTGRGETQYF.

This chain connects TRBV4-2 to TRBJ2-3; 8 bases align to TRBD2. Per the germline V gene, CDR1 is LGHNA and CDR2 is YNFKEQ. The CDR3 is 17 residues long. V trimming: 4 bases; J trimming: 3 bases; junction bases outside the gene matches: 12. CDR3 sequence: CASSPLLGGGRTDTQYF. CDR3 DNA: TGTGCCAGCAGCCCACTCCTGGGCGGCGGGAGGACAGATACGCAGTATTTT.

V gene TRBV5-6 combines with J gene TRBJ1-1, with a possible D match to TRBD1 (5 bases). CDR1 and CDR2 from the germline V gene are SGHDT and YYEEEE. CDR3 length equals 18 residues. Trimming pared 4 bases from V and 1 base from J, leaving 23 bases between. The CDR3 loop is CASSVVGAGVPENTEAFF. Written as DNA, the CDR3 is TGTGCCAGCAGCGTGGTAGGCGCGGGGGTCCCGGAGAACACTGAAGCTTTCTTT. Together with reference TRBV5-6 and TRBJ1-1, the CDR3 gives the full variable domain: DAGVTQSPTHLIKTRGQQVTLRCSPKSGHDTVSWYQQALGQGPQFIFQYYEEEERQRGNFPDRFSGHQFPNYSSELNVNALLLGDSALYLCASSVVGAGVPENTEAFFGQGTRLTVV.

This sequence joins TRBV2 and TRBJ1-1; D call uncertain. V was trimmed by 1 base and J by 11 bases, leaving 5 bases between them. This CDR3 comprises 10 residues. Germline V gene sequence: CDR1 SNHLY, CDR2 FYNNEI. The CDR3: CASSEVTAFF. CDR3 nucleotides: TGTGCCAGCAGTGAAGTGACGGCTTTCTTT.

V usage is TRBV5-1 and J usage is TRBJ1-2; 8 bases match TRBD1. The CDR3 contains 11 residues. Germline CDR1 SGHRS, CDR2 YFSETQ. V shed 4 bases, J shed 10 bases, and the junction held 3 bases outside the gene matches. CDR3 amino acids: CASSQDRAYTF. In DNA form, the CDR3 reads TGCGCCAGCAGCCAGGACAGGGCCTACACCTTC.

Written as DNA, the CDR3 is TGCAGCGTTGAACCTTTGCGGGAGGCTGAGCAGTTCTTC. Amino acids: CSVEPLREAEQFF. This chain uses TRBV29-1 with TRBJ2-1, with TRBD2 matching 8 bases. The CDR3 is 13 residues long. J gave up 9 bases and V 2 bases, and 6 bases lay outside the gene matches. Looked up from germline, CDR1 is SQVTM and CDR2 is ANQGSEA.

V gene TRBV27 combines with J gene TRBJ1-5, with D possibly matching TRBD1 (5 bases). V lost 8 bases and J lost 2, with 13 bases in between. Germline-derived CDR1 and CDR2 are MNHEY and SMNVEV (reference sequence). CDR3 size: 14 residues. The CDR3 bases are TGTGCCAGCCGACCCGGGGCAGGCAATCAGCCCCAGCATTTT. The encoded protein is CASRPGAGNQPQHF.

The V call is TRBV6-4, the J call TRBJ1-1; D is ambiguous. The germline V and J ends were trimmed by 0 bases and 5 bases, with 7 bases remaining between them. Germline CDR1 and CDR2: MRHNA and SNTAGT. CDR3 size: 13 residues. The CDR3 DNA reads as TGTGCCAGCAGTGACTCGATAACGACTGAAGCTTTCTTT. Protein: CASSDSITTEAFF.

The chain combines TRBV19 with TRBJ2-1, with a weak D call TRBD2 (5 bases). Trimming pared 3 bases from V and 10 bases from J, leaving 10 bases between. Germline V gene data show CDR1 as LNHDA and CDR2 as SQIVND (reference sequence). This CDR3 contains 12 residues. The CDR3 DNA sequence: TGTGCCAGTAGTATCGGGTTAGCGGAGCAGTTCTTC. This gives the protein CASSIGLAEQFF.

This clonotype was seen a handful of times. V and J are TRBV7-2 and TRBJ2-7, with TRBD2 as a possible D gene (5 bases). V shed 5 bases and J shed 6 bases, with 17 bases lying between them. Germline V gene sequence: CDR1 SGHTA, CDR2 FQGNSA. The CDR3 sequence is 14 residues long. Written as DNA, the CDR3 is TGTGCCAGCAGCGTCTTGAACGGGAATAGCGAGCAGTACTTC. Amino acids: CASSVLNGNSEQYF.

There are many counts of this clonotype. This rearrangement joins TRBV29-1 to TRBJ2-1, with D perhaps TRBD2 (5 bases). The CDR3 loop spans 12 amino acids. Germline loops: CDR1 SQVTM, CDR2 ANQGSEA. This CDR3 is CARDSSYNEQFF. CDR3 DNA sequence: TGCGCCCGGGATAGCTCCTACAATGAGCAGTTCTTC.

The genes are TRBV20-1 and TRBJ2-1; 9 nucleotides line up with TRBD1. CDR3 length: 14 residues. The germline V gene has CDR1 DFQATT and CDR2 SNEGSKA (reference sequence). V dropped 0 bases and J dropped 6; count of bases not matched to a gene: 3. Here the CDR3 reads CSARETTGGNEQFF. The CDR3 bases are TGCAGTGCTAGAGAAACGACAGGGGGCAATGAGCAGTTCTTC.

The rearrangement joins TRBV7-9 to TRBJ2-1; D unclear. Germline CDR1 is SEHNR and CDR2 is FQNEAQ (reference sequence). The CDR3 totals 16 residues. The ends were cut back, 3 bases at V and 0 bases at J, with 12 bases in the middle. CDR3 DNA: TGTGCCAGCAGCTTTCGAGCCCCAAGCTCCTACAATGAGCAGTTCTTC. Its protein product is CASSFRAPSSYNEQFF.